This TCR beta chain stems from a study of blood T cell repertoires in COVID-19. Study information: Samples taken during acute and convalescent COVID-19 were collected in the United States, Italy and Spain. Sources were T cells, B-cell-depleted T cells, or PBMCs; the material itself was cDNA or gDNA.

Original analysis: Reference gene primers were amplified, and this amplification served to estimate nucleated cell counts. Libraries were prepared by immunoSEQ multiplex PCR; TCRdb keeps only in-frame clonotypes and omits some of them. V and J calls and clone size are as listed in that table; D and trimming were resolved from the DNA. The sample holds about 250,000 clones, around 89% seen once. Seattle researchers signed up patients amid active infection and tracked them longitudinally. Deletions cut 5 bases from V and 2 bases from J, with 10 bases between. The CDR3 runs 14 residues. Germline assignment: CDR1 SGHTA and CDR2 FQGNSA.

Sequenced sample: peripheral blood. This TCR derives from a woman aged 25-40 years with COVID-19, enrolled during active disease. The rearrangement links TRBV7-2 to TRBJ1-5, with D unclear. CDR3 nucleotides: TGTGCCAGCAGCGTCCGAGGAGGCAATCAGCCCCAGCATTTT. It codes for CASSVRGGNQPQHF.